This is a list of T cell receptor beta chains from one sample in a study of CD8+ T cells in alopecia areata. The data were produced by immunoSEQ multiplex PCR, yet TCRdb's version contains in-frame clones alone and is incomplete. The sample yields around 60,000 clones, roughly 45% seen once. Sequenced sample: NKG2D-low CD8+ T cells sorted from blood. The receptors come from a human donor with alopecia areata. Each CDR3 is given with its conserved first and last residue. Fields, in order: J gene, clone size, V gene, D gene, CDR3 protein, CDR3 DNA. D genes are given only for firm matches. Only some rows state a clone size, as once, few, many or a class for expanded clones.

>TRBJ2-3|.|TRBV7-9|.
CASSPPIIPDTQYF
TGTGCCAGCAGCCCCCCCATTATCCCTGATACGCAGTATTTT
>TRBJ2-3|few|TRBV7-9|.
CASSPPLGDTQYF
TGTGCCAGCAGCCCACCGCTAGGAGATACGCAGTATTTT
>TRBJ2-7|.|TRBV29-1|TRBD1
CSVDTGTGRAYEQYF
TGCAGCGTTGATACCGGGACAGGGCGGGCCTACGAGCAGTACTTC
>TRBJ1-1|.|TRBV7-6|.
CASSPDPGAEAFF
TGTGCCAGCAGCCCGGACCCTGGGGCTGAAGCTTTCTTT
>TRBJ2-2|.|TRBV4-1|.
CASSSRDTGELFF
TGCGCCAGCAGCTCTCGGGACACCGGGGAGCTGTTTTTT
>TRBJ2-7|few|TRBV29-1|TRBD1
CSVEVPGQGAYEQYF
TGCAGCGTTGAAGTACCGGGACAGGGGGCCTACGAGCAGTACTTC
>TRBJ2-5|.|TRBV6-5|.
CASSYSSVAAPETQYF
TGTGCCAGCAGTTACTCGAGCGTTGCCGCGCCAGAGACCCAGTACTTC
>TRBJ2-2|.|TRBV6-6|.
CASSYNTGELFF
TGTGCCAGCAGTTACAACACCGGGGAGCTGTTTTTT
>TRBJ2-6|.|TRBV9|TRBD1
CASSPRTGAAGANVLTF
TGTGCCAGCAGCCCGCGGACAGGCGCGGCTGGGGCCAACGTCCTGACTTTC
>TRBJ2-7|few|TRBV28|.
CASSLEGTSYEQYF
TGTGCCAGCAGTTTGGAAGGGACCTCCTACGAGCAGTACTTC
>TRBJ2-3|.|TRBV7-8|.
CASSLGSFSGDTQYF
TGTGCCAGCAGCTTAGGCTCCTTTTCTGGGGATACGCAGTATTTT
>TRBJ2-1|.|TRBV7-9|TRBD2
CASNPGLASYNEQFF
TGTGCCAGCAACCCGGGACTAGCGTCCTACAATGAGCAGTTCTTC
>TRBJ1-2|.|TRBV29-1|TRBD1
CSGQGGYGYTF
TGCAGTGGACAGGGCGGCTATGGCTACACCTTC
>TRBJ1-1|.|TRBV29-1|.
CSVGTPGVNTEAFF
TGCAGCGTAGGAACCCCAGGGGTGAACACTGAAGCTTTCTTT
>TRBJ2-1|.|TRBV5-1|.
CASSLYLDEQFF
TGCGCCAGCAGCTTGTACCTCGATGAGCAGTTCTTC
>TRBJ2-3|.|TRBV27|.
CASTILGGMNTQYF
TGTGCCAGCACCATACTGGGGGGTATGAATACGCAGTATTTT
>TRBJ2-2|.|TRBV6-6|.
CASSDTDRGELFF
TGTGCCAGCAGTGACACGGACAGAGGGGAGCTGTTTTTT
>TRBJ2-2|few|TRBV4-3|.
CASSQGTGELFF
TGCGCCAGCAGCCAAGGGACCGGGGAGCTGTTTTTT
>TRBJ2-2|.|TRBV15|TRBD2
CATSRAIRGEELFF
TGTGCCACCAGCAGAGCGATTCGGGGGGAGGAGCTGTTTTTT
>TRBJ2-3|few|TRBV29-1|.
CSVNIDSTDTQYF
TGCAGCGTTAATATCGACTCCACAGATACGCAGTATTTT
>TRBJ2-7|.|TRBV29-1|.
CSVEEGWGQQYF
TGCAGCGTTGAAGAGGGATGGGGGCAACAGTACTTC
>TRBJ2-7|.|TRBV4-1|.
CASSQSTNSYEQYF
TGCGCCAGCAGCCAATCGACAAATTCCTACGAGCAGTACTTC
>TRBJ2-5|once|TRBV9|TRBD1
CASSPYDRVGPETQYF
TGTGCCAGCAGCCCTTACGACAGGGTGGGTCCGGAGACCCAGTACTTC
>TRBJ2-7|once|TRBV27|.
CASSLSAGNYEQYF
TGTGCCAGCAGTTTATCGGCGGGGAACTACGAGCAGTACTTC
>TRBJ2-7|.|TRBV9|TRBD1
CASSVAGTGGNEQYF
TGTGCCAGCAGCGTAGCTGGGACAGGGGGCAACGAGCAGTACTTC
>TRBJ1-2|.|TRBV29-1|TRBD1
CSAAGGSPYGYTF
TGCAGCGCCGCAGGGGGATCTCCCTATGGCTACACCTTC